This T cell receptor beta chain was profiled in a study of T cells in Graves' hyperthyroidism and ophthalmopathy (dated by TCRdb to the late 2010s). As for the study more broadly: Peripheral blood was collected at initial diagnosis, before any treatment. To identify TCR V-J signatures that set the groups apart, the researchers used a discovery cohort of roughly 100 patients, made up of 40 to 45 with Graves' ophthalmopathy and about 55 with stable Graves' hyperthyroidism. Prospective prediction of ophthalmopathy was tested in an independent validation cohort of fewer than 20 hyperthyroidism patients and 15 to 17 patients who later progressed to ophthalmopathy. After blood sampling, hyperthyroidism patients were treated with methimazole at a starting dose of 30 mg daily, and ophthalmopathy patients were treated with high-dose intravenous methylprednisolone. According to the paper, TCR Vbeta CDR3 sequencing was carried out on 135 peripheral blood samples, which came from fewer than 50 ophthalmopathy, under 85 hyperthyroidism and 17 progressor patients. In addition, the study compared T-cell repertoires in thyroid tissue and in blood from six Graves' hyperthyroidism patients. For training and testing, the 80 to 100 patients in the discovery cohort were randomly divided in a 7:3 ratio. The paper's findings and limits, for the study overall: In validation, the model predicted progression to ophthalmopathy with around 71% sensitivity and roughly 75% specificity, a median of approximately 6.5 months before onset. A 13 V-J signature model separated ophthalmopathy from stable hyperthyroidism, with approximately 87% sensitivity and around 84% specificity in cross-validation and 80%/75% in testing. No statistical method was used to set the sample size in advance, and investigators knew the group allocation. Most expanded thyroid clonotypes (frequency above 0.001) were also found in blood, which suggests that blood repertoires may mirror thyroid immune responses.

This clonotype was detected ten times or more. What this receptor recognizes is not known. Per-nucleotide qualities are absent, and no much larger clonotype sits a single base away. Graves' hyperthyroidism was defined as stable when no progression to ophthalmopathy occurred over 18 months of follow-up. Hyperthyroidism patients were newly diagnosed, had a disease duration of under 2 months, and were aged 18 to 65 years. Any patient with an uncontrolled infection, another autoimmune disease, pregnancy or lactation was excluded. Diagnoses relied on clinical symptoms, serum thyroxine and TRAb, thyroid ultrasound and orbital computed tomography. PBMCs were separated from roughly 9.6 ml of fresh peripheral blood using Ficoll-Paque density gradient centrifugation. Trizol reagent was used to extract total RNA, and RNA quality was then checked on an Agilent 2100 Bioanalyzer. Trimming takes 0 bases from V and 9 bases from J, and the germline ends sit 12 bases apart. As encoded in the germline V gene, CDR1 is SGHTA while CDR2 is FQGTGA. The CDR3 spans 14 residues, from the cysteine through the phenylalanine. The CDR3 DNA has 42 bases and is translated from base 1.

The TCR beta CDR3 regions were amplified from the RNA transcripts. A first-round RT-PCR of the TCR CDR3 used the HTBI primer set with the Qiagen OneStep RT-PCR kit. A second multiplex PCR round built the libraries, followed by size selection and purification. Libraries were sequenced paired-end with 100 bp reads on an Illumina HiSeq2000. Regarding the original processing steps: SOAPnuke was used to process the raw data, removing reads that contained adapters or uncalled bases, had a mean Phred below 15, or lacked an exact match to the constant primer or identifier. COPE v1.2.5 was used to merge the high-quality paired reads, and each unique nucleotide sequence was defined as a clonotype. MiTCR v1.1 was used to align the clonotypes against IMGT TRBV, TRBD and TRBJ reference segments. The analysis included only V-J combinations with a frequency above 0.0001, which together covered 98% to 99.2% of the repertoires. A TCS score was defined as the ratio of F50 (clonal expansion) to E x V (chaos), with BLOSUM62-based TCRdist applied between CDR3 peptides within each V-J. Welch's t-statistics and random forest reduced fewer than 600 V-J features to 13, which were used in a naive Bayes classifier (R e1071). TCRdb applied fastp at Q25 and MiXCR to the public reads, then kept only in-frame beta chains. Rows matching on CDR3 protein sequence are summarized as one entry with the most common DNA and genes. The V and J calls follow TCRdb's processing rather than the paper's. This sample has some 440,000 distinct CDR3 sequences in its table, and approximately 14% of those were observed once. Of the sample, 7.7% is held by the ten largest clones.

This TCR was sampled from a woman aged 18-29 years with Graves' hyperthyroidism. Specimen: blood. The chain joins TRBV7-3 to TRBJ2-1, with TRBD1 as a weak D call on 6 bases. For the CDR3, the sequence is CASSLTDRSREQFF. DNA sequence: TGTGCCAGCAGCTTAACGGACAGATCGCGTGAGCAGTTCTTC.